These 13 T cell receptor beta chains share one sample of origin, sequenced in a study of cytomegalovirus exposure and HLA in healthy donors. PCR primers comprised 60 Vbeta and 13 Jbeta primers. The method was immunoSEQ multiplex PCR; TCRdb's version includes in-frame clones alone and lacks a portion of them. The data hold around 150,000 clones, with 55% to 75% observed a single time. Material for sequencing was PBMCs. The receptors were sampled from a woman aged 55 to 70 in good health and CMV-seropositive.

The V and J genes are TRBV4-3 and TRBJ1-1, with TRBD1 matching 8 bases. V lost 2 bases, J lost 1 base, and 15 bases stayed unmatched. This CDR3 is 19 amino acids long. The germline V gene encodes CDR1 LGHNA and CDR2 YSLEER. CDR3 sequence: CASSQMLVIQGQANTEAFF. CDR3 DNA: TGCGCCAGCAGCCAAATGCTTGTAATCCAGGGACAGGCGAACACTGAAGCTTTCTTT.

The CDR3 nucleotides are TGTGCCAGCAGCCCCGGCGGGACGGGGAGCTACGAGCAGTACTTC. This gives the protein CASSPGGTGSYEQYF. The chain joins TRBV14 to TRBJ2-7; a weak D match, TRBD2 (6 bases). CDR3 size: 15 residues. CDR1 is SGHDN, CDR2 FVKESK, per germline. V shed 4 bases and J shed 3 bases, with 16 bases lying between them.

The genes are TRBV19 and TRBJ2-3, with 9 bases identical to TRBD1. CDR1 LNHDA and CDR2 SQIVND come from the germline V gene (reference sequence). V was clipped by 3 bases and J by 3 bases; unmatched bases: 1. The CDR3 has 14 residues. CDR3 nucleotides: TGTGCCAGTAGTATGGGACAGGGTACAGATACGCAGTATTTT. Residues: CASSMGQGTDTQYF.

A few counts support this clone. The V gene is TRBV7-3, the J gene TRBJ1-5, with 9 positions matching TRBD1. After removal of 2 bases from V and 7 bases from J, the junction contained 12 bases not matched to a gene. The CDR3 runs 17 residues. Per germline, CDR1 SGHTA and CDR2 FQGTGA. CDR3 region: CASSLEITGGAKQPQHF. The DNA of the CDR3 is TGTGCCAGCAGCTTAGAAATAACAGGGGGCGCGAAGCAGCCCCAGCATTTT.

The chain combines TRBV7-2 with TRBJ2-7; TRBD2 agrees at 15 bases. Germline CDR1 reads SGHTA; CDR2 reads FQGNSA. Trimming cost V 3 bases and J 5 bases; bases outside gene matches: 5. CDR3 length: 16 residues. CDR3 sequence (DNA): TGTGCCAGCAGCTTCCGGACTAGCGGGAGGGCCCACGAGCAGTACTTC. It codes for CASSFRTSGRAHEQYF.

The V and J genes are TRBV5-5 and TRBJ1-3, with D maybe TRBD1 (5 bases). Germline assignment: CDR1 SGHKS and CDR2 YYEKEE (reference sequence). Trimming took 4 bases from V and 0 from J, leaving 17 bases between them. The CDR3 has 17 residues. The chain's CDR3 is CASSRVRVTNSGNTIYF. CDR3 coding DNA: TGTGCCAGCAGCCGCGTCAGGGTAACCAACTCTGGAAACACCATATATTTT.

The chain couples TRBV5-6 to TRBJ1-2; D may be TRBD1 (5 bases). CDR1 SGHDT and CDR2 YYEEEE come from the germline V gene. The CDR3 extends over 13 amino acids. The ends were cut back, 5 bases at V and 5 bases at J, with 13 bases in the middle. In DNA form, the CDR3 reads TGTGCCAGCAGATGGACAAGTTCATATGGCTACACCTTC. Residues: CASRWTSSYGYTF.

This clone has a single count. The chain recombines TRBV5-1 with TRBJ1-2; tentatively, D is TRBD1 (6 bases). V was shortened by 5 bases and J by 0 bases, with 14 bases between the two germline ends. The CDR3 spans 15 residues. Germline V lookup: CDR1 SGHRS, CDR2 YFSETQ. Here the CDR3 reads CASSRDTSSNYGYTF. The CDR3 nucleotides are TGCGCCAGCAGTCGGGACACATCATCTAACTATGGCTACACCTTC.

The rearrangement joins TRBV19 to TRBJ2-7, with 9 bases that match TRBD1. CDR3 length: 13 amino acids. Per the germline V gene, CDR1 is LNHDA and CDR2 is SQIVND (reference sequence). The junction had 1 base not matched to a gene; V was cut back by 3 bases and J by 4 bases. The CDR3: CASSMGQGYEQYF. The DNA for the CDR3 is TGTGCCAGTAGTATGGGACAGGGATACGAGCAGTACTTC.

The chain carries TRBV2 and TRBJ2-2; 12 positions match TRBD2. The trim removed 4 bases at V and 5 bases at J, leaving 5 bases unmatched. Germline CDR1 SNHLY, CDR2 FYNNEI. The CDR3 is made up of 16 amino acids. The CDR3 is CASSGLAGVSTGELFF. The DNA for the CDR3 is TGTGCCAGCAGTGGACTAGCGGGAGTTAGTACCGGGGAGCTGTTTTTT.

CDR3 sequence: CASSPSGQGYQPQHF. CDR3 coding DNA: TGTGCCAGCAGTCCCTCGGGACAGGGGTATCAGCCCCAGCATTTT. This chain joins TRBV6-5 and TRBJ1-5; the match to TRBD1 covers 10 bases. The ends lost 5 bases at V and 5 bases at J; junction bases unmatched: 6. The CDR3 has 15 residues. Germline loops: CDR1 MNHEY, CDR2 SVGAGI.

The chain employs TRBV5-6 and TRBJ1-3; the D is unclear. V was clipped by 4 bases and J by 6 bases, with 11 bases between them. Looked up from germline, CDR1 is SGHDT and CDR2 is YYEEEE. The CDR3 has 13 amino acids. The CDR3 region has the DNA TGTGCCAGCAGCGCGGGCCAATCAAACACCATATATTTT. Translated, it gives CASSAGQSNTIYF. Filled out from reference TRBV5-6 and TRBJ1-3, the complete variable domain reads DAGVTQSPTHLIKTRGQQVTLRCSPKSGHDTVSWYQQALGQGPQFIFQYYEEEERQRGNFPDRFSGHQFPNYSSELNVNALLLGDSALYLCASSAGQSNTIYFGEGSWLTVV.

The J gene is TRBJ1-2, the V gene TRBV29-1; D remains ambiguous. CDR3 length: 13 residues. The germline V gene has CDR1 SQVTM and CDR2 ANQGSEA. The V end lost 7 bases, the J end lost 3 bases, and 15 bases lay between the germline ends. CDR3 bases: TGCAGCGCGGCGGTTGGGTGGGACTATGGCTACACCTTC. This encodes CSAAVGWDYGYTF.